This T cell receptor beta chain was documented in a study of human T cells and chemical hapten exposure. The overall study: Small pooled library volume differences chiefly drove per-sample TCR yield variation. Regarding the study as a whole: Counts of TCRs above 1 in 1000 frequency stayed unchanged with DPC sensitization.

The CDR3 is made up of 16 amino acids. CDR1 and CDR2 (germline): MDHEN, SYDVKM. The V gene lost 2 bases and the J gene lost 2 bases, with 14 bases spanning the gap. For the library, individual cDNA molecules each received unique molecular identifiers. Authors' processing steps: Samples had a median of about 96,000 TCRs, ranging roughly 20,000 to 700,000. A single record per CDR3 protein comes from TCRdb applying MiXCR to the 5' RACE reads. These V and J calls derive from TCRdb rather than the authors' analysis. The sample has around 140,000 distinct CDR3 sequences, 3.5% to 5% seen once. Only a few counts were recorded for this clonotype. The antigen remains unidentified. Total RNA was extracted from unfractionated whole blood.

The J gene is TRBJ2-3, the V gene TRBV28; maybe TRBD2 (6 bases). This clonotype was sampled from a female donor in good health. The CDR3 region is CASSLDPPGVTDTQYF. The CDR3 DNA reads as TGTGCCAGCAGTTTAGACCCCCCGGGGGTCACAGATACGCAGTATTTT.